A single sample is the source of the 14 T cell receptor beta chains below, sequenced in a study of blood T cell repertoires in COVID-19. Only in-frame clones appear in the TCRdb table, and some are missing; sequencing was by immunoSEQ multiplex PCR. Of about 120,000 clones listed, 70% to 80% are singletons. Sequenced material: peripheral blood. The receptors originated from a woman older than 75 with acute or convalescent COVID-19.

The V and J genes are TRBV19 and TRBJ1-1, with a weak D call TRBD1 (5 bases). Per the germline V gene, CDR1 is LNHDA and CDR2 is SQIVND (reference sequence). This CDR3 has 12 residues. The V end lost 7 bases, the J end lost 4 bases, and 10 bases lay between the germline ends. CDR3 sequence: CASKAGFTEAFF. As DNA, the CDR3 is TGTGCCAGTAAGGCAGGGTTCACTGAAGCTTTCTTT.

This clone was seen only a few times. The rearrangement links TRBV7-2 to TRBJ1-5; D remains ambiguous. V lost 3 bases and J 3 bases, leaving 6 bases between the germline ends. Germline CDR1 and CDR2: SGHTA and FQGNSA. This CDR3 has 13 amino acids. The CDR3 sequence: CASSFGFNQPQHF. CDR3 DNA: TGTGCCAGCAGCTTTGGCTTCAATCAGCCCCAGCATTTT. The variable domain in full, with the rest retrieved from reference TRBV7-2 and TRBJ1-5, is GAGVSQSPSNKVTEKGKDVELRCDPISGHTALYWYRQSLGQGLEFLIYFQGNSAPDKSGLPSDRFSAERTGGSVSTLTIQRTQQEDSAVYLCASSFGFNQPQHFGDGTRLSIL.

The J gene is TRBJ1-2, the V gene TRBV29-1; TRBD1 matches at 8 bases. Trimming took 1 base from V and 8 from J; bases not matched to a gene: 9. The germline CDR1 and CDR2 sequences are SQVTM and ANQGSEA. CDR3 length: 14 amino acids. The CDR3 loop reads CSVEGRQGALGYTF. The CDR3 region has the DNA TGCAGCGTTGAAGGACGGCAGGGGGCTTTGGGCTACACCTTC.

J is TRBJ1-6 and V is TRBV11-2; D gene uncertain. V was shortened by 0 bases and J by 8 bases, with 8 bases between the two germline ends. The V gene's germline CDR1 is SGHAT and CDR2 FQNNGV. This CDR3 is 14 amino acids long. The CDR3 nucleotides read TGTGCCAGCAGCTTAGAGGGAGATGATTCACCCCTCCACTTT. It encodes CASSLEGDDSPLHF.

This clone was recorded once. One junction end disagrees with the germline gene, perhaps due to a read error. The chain has TRBV4-3 and TRBJ2-7; D not certain. Germline loops: CDR1 LGHNA, CDR2 YSLEER. The CDR3 has 14 residues. The chain's CDR3 is CASSQDHDSSEQYF. DNA of the CDR3: TGCGCCAGCAGCCAAGACCATGACTCCTCCGAGCAGTACTTC.

This clone was found once. This sequence joins TRBV5-1 and TRBJ2-2; D call uncertain. This CDR3 contains 16 residues. Between the trimmed V and J ends, which lost 4 bases and 0 bases, there was a span of 13 bases. Germline loops: CDR1 SGHRS, CDR2 YFSETQ. The CDR3 sequence: CASSPNSSPNTGELFF. DNA for the CDR3: TGCGCCAGCAGCCCAAACAGTTCCCCGAACACCGGGGAGCTGTTTTTT.

The V gene is TRBV7-2, the J gene TRBJ2-7; D call uncertain. The CDR3 loop spans 16 amino acids. V was shortened by 0 bases and J by 0 bases, with 12 bases between the two germline ends. Looked up from germline, CDR1 is SGHTA and CDR2 is FQGNSA. CDR3 in amino acids: CASSLAPRLSSYEQYF. The CDR3 DNA follows: TGTGCCAGCAGCTTAGCCCCCAGGCTGAGCTCCTACGAGCAGTACTTC.

The sample holds one count of this clone. CDR3 coding DNA: TGTGCCAGCAGTTCGACTAGCGGGGGCCCGGGGGAGCAGTTCTTC. The encoded protein is CASSSTSGGPGEQFF. The genes are TRBV6-2 or TRBV6-3 and TRBJ2-1; 12 bases are shared with TRBD2. The V gene's germline CDR1 is MNHEY and CDR2 SVGEGT. CDR3 length: 15 amino acids. V lost 4 bases to trimming and J lost 10 bases; unmatched junction nucleotides: 8.

The chain uses TRBV2 and TRBJ1-1; weak D call: TRBD1 (6 bases). V was cut by 5 bases and J by 4 bases, with 14 bases left in between. CDR3 length equals 14 residues. Germline CDR1 SNHLY, CDR2 FYNNEI. The CDR3 is CASSLGAQGTEAFF. The CDR3 nucleotides are TGTGCCAGCAGTCTGGGGGCTCAGGGCACTGAAGCTTTCTTT.

J is TRBJ2-1 and V is TRBV11-3; D is possibly TRBD2 (6 bases). The V gene lost 5 bases and the J gene lost 5 bases, with 13 bases spanning the gap. CDR1 SGHNT and CDR2 YENEEA come from the germline V gene. CDR3 length equals 14 residues. CDR3 sequence (DNA): TGTGCCAGCAGCCTCCCCGGGGGTAACAATGAGCAGTTCTTC. Encoded protein: CASSLPGGNNEQFF. Complete variable domain (other parts from reference TRBV11-3 and TRBJ2-1): EAGVVQSPRYKIIEKKQPVAFWCNPISGHNTLYWYLQNLGQGPELLIRYENEEAVDDSQLPKDRFSAERLKGVDSTLKIQPAELGDSAVYLCASSLPGGNNEQFFGPGTRLTVL.

The chain links TRBV11-3 to TRBJ1-1; D unclear. Trimming stripped 2 bases from V and 1 base from J, with 5 bases between. CDR1 SGHNT and CDR2 YENEEA come from the germline V gene. This CDR3 is built from 13 residues. CDR3 in amino acids: CASSLWANTEAFF. The CDR3 region has the DNA TGTGCCAGCAGCTTATGGGCGAACACTGAAGCTTTCTTT.

This rearrangement joins TRBV5-4 to TRBJ2-5, with TRBD2 as a possible D gene (5 bases). With 1 base removed from V and 4 bases from J, the gap between germline ends came to 11 bases. The CDR3 loop spans 14 amino acids. Germline CDR1 is SGHNT and CDR2 is YYREEE (reference sequence). The CDR3 sequence is CASSLKEEGETQYF. CDR3 sequence (DNA): TGTGCCAGCAGCTTGAAGGAGGAAGGAGAGACCCAGTACTTC.

This clone was picked up one time. The chain joins TRBV19 to TRBJ1-1; tentative D call: TRBD1 (5 bases). The CDR3 contains 14 residues. Looked up from germline, CDR1 is LNHDA and CDR2 is SQIVND (reference sequence). Trimming removed 1 base from V and 7 bases from J, with 13 bases in between. The CDR3 loop reads CASSIVSGGSEAFF. CDR3 DNA sequence: TGTGCCAGTAGTATAGTCTCGGGGGGGAGTGAAGCTTTCTTT.

The chain recombines TRBV7-2 with TRBJ1-2; D gene uncertain. The CDR3 spans 15 residues. Germline V gene lookup returns CDR1 SGHTA and CDR2 FQGNSA. V lost 1 base and J lost 7, with 16 bases in between. The CDR3 region has the DNA TGTGCCAGCAGCTTAGAATGGTCGAAGACGGGTGGCTACACCTTC. Protein: CASSLEWSKTGGYTF.